This entry concerns a single T cell receptor (beta chain). CDR3 size: 16 residues. The germline gives CDR1 ENHRY, CDR2 SYGVKD. Trimming pared 3 bases from V and 7 bases from J, leaving 18 bases between. Method: immunoSEQ multiplex PCR; TCRdb's copy keeps in-frame clones and lacks some. The sample yields some 170,000 clones, more than 90% seen once. This sample was included in a study of T cell responses to AZD1222 COVID-19 vaccine. The receptor was derived from an adult in good health. The chain is built from TRBV10-3 and TRBJ1-4; D gene unclear. This material consisted of peripheral blood, taken on day 0 of AZD1222 vaccination. Written as DNA, the CDR3 is TGTGCCATCAGTGATCCCTACAAAGGGTCAGGTGAAAAACTGTTTTTT. Translation: CAISDPYKGSGEKLFF.